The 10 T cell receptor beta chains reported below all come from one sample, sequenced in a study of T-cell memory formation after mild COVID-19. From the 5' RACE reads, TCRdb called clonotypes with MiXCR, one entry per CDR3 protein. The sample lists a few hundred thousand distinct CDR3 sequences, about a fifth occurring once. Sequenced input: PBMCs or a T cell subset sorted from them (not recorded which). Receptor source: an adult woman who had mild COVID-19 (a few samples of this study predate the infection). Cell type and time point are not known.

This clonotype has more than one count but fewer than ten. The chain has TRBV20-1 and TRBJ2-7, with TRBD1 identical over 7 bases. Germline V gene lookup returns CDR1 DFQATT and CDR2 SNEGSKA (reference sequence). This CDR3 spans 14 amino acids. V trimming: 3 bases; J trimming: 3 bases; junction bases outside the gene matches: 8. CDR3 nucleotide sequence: TGCAGTGCTAGTGCACCGGGACAGAACTACGAGCAGTACTTC. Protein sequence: CSASAPGQNYEQYF.

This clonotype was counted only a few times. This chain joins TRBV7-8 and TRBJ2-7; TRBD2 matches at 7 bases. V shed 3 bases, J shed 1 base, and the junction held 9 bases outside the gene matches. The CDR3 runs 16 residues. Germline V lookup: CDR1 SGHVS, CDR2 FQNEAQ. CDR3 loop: CASSFPRLAPSYEQYF. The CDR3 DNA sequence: TGTGCCAGCAGCTTCCCTCGACTAGCCCCTTCCTACGAGCAGTACTTC.

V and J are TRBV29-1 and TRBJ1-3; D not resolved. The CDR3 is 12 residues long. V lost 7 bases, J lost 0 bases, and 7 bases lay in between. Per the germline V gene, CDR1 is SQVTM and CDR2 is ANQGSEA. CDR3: CSAGSSGNTIYF. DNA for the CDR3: TGCAGCGCTGGCTCCTCTGGAAACACCATATATTTT.

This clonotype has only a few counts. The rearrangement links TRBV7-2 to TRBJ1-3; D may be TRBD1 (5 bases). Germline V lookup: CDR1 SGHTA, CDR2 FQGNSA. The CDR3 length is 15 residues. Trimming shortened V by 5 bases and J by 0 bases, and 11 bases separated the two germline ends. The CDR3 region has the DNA TGTGCCAGCAGCAGGGACGGAACCTCTGGAAACACCATATATTTT. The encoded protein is CASSRDGTSGNTIYF.

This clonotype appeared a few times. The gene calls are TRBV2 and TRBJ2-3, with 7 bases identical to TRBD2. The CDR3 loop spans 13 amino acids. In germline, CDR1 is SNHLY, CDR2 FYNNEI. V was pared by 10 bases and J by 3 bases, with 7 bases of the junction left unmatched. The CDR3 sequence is CAMMGGTTDTQYF. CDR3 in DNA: TGTGCCATGATGGGAGGGACGACAGATACGCAGTATTTT.

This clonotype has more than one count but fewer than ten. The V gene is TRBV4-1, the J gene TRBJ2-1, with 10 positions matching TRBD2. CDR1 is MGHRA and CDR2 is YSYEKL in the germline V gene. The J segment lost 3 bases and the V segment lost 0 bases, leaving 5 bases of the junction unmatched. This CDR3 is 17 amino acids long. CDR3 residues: CASSQERLAGLYNEQFF. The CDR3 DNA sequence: TGCGCCAGCAGCCAAGAACGACTAGCGGGCCTCTACAATGAGCAGTTCTTC.

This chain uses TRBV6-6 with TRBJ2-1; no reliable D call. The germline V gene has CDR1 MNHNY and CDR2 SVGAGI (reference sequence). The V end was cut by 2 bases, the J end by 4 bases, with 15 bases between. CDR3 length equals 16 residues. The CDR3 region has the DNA TGTGCCAGCAGTTACACCCCTACCGGGCATTACAATGAGCAGTTCTTC. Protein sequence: CASSYTPTGHYNEQFF.

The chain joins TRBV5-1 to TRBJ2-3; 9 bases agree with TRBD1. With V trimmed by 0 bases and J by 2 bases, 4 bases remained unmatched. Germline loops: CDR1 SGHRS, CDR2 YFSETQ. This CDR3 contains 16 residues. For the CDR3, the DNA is TGCGCCAGCAGCTTGGGGGACAGGGCCCCCACAGATACGCAGTATTTT. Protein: CASSLGDRAPTDTQYF.

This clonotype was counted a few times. The CDR3 protein is CSAWTDRFTDTQYF. The CDR3 nucleotides are TGCAGTGCTTGGACAGACAGATTCACAGATACGCAGTATTTT. The chain recombines TRBV20-1 with TRBJ2-3; D possibly corresponds to TRBD1 (6 bases). The V end lost 5 bases, the J end lost 2 bases, and 14 bases lay between the germline ends. CDR3 size: 14 residues. The germline V gene encodes CDR1 DFQATT and CDR2 SNEGSKA (reference sequence).

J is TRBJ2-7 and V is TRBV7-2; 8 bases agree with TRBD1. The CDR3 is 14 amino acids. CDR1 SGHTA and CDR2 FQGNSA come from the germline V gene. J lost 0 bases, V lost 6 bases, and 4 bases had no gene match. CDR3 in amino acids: CASRDDRGSYEQYF. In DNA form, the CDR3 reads TGTGCCAGCAGAGATGACAGGGGCTCCTACGAGCAGTACTTC.